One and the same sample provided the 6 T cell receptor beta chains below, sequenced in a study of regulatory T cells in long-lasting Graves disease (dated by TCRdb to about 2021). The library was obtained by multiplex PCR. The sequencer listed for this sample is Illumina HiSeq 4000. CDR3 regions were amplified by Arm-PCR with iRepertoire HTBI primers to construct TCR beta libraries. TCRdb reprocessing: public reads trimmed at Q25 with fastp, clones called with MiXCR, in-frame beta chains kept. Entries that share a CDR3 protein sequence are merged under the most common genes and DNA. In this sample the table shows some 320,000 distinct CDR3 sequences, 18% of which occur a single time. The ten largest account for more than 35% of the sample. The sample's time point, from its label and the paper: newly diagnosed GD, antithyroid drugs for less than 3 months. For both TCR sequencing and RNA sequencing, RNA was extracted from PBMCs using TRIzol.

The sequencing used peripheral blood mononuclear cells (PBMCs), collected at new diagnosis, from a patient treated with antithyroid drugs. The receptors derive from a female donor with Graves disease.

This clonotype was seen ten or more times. This CDR3 is CASNPTGWTEAFF. In nucleotides, the CDR3 is TGTGCCAGCAATCCCACAGGGTGGACTGAAGCTTTCTTT. V and J are TRBV28 and TRBJ1-1; possible D gene TRBD1, 6 bases. Trimming removed 7 bases at V and 5 bases at J, with 14 bases between. Germline V lookup: CDR1 MDHEN, CDR2 SYDVKM. This CDR3 has 13 residues.

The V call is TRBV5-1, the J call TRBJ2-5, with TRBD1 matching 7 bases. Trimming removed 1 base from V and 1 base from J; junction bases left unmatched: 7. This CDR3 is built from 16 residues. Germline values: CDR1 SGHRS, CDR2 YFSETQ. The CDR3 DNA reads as TGCGCCAGCAGCTTGTCCGGGACAGCTACCCAAGAGACCCAGTACTTC. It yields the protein CASSLSGTATQETQYF.

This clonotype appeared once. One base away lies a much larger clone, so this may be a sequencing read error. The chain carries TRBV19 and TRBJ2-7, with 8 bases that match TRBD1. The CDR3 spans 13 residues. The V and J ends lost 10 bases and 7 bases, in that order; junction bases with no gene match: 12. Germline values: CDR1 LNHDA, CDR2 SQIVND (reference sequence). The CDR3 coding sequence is TGTGCCACCGGACAGGGTATGTGGAATGAGCAGTACTTC. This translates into CATGQGMWNEQYF.

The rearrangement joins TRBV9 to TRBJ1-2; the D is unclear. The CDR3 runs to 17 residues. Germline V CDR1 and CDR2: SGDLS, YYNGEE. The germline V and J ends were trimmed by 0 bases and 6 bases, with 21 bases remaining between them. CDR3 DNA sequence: TGTGCCAGCAGCGTAGACCCGATCGGGGATCCGTCCCATGGCTACACCTTC. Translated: CASSVDPIGDPSHGYTF.

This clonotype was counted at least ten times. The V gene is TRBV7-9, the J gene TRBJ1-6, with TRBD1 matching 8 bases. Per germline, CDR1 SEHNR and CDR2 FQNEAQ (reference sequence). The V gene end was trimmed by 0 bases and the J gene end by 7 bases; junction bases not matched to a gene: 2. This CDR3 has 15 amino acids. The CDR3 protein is CASSLATGVNSPLHF. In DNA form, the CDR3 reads TGTGCCAGCAGCTTAGCGACAGGGGTAAATTCACCCCTCCACTTT.

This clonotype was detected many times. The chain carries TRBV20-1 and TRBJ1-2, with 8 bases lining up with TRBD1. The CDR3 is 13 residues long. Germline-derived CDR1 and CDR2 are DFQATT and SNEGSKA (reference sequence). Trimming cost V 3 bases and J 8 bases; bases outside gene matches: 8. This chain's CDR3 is CSASPGQGGGYTF. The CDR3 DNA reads TGCAGTGCTAGCCCCGGACAGGGTGGCGGCTACACCTTC.